This T cell receptor (beta chain) was obtained from a study of response to subunit inactivated influenza vaccine. Broader study findings: Authors proposed each seasonal influenza vaccination draws in few new T cells.

Note on this clonotype: Its antigen is unidentified.

In TCRdb, the RT-PCR reads were re-called with MiXCR into one record per CDR3 protein. The repertoire has 650,000 to 700,000 distinct CDR3 sequences, 15% to 19% of them found once; the top ten carry 11%. Trimming left V 7 bases short and J 2 bases short, with 19 bases between. Per germline, CDR1 MDHEN and CDR2 SYDVKM. This CDR3 is built from 16 residues. This TCR was recovered from a middle-aged man who received an inactivated influenza vaccine. The chain links TRBV28 to TRBJ2-3, with D perhaps matching TRBD1 (6 bases). The material sequenced was PBMCs from blood, taken 12 days after vaccination. The DNA of the CDR3 is TGTGCCAGCACCCCCCTCGAGGACAGCCTCACAGATACGCAGTATTTT. The encoded protein is CASTPLEDSLTDTQYF.